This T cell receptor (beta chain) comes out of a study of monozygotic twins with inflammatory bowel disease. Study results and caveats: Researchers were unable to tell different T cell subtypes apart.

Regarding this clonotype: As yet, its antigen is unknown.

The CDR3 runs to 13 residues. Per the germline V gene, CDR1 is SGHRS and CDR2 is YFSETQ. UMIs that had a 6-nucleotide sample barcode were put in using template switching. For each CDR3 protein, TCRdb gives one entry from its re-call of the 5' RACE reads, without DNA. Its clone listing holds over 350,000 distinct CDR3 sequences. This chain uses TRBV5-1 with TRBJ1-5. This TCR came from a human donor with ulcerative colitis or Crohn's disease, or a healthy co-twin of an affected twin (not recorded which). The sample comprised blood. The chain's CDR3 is CASSLDKNQPQHF.